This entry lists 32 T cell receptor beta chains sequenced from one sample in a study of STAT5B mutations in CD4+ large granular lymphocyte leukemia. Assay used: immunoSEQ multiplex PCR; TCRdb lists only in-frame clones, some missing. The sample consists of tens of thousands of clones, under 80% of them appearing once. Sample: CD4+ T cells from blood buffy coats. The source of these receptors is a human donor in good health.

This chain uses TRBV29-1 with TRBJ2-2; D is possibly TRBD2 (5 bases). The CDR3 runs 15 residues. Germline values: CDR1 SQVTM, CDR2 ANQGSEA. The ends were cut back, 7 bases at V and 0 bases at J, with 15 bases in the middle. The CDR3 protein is CSGGDATTNTGELFF. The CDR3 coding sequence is TGCAGCGGGGGAGACGCCACCACGAACACCGGGGAGCTGTTTTTT.

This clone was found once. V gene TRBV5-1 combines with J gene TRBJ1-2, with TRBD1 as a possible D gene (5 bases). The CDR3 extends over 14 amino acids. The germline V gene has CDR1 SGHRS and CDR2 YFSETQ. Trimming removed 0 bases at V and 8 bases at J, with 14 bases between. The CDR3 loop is CASSLDGPGQGYTF. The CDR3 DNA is TGCGCCAGCAGCTTGGACGGGCCGGGGCAGGGCTACACCTTC.

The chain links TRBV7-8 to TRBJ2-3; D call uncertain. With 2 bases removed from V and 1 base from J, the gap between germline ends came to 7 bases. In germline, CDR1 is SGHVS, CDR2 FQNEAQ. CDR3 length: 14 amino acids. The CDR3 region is CASSLLDGTDTQYF. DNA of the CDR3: TGTGCCAGCAGCTTACTCGACGGCACAGATACGCAGTATTTT. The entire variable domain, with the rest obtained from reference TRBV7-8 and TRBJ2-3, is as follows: GAGVSQSPRYKVAKRGQDVALRCDPISGHVSLFWYQQALGQGPEFLTYFQNEAQLDKSGLPSDRFFAERPEGSVSTLKIQRTQQEDSAVYLCASSLLDGTDTQYFGPGTRLTVL.

CDR3 in DNA: TGTGCCAGTAGTATAGTTAGCGGGGGAGATACGCAGTATTTT. As protein: CASSIVSGGDTQYF. The rearrangement links TRBV19 to TRBJ2-3, with 9 bases fitting TRBD2. V gave up 1 base and J gave up 5 bases; unmatched junction bases: 1. The CDR3 is made up of 14 amino acids. From germline, CDR1 is LNHDA and CDR2 SQIVND (reference sequence). Combining the CDR3 with reference TRBV19 and TRBJ2-3 gives the whole variable domain DGGITQSPKYLFRKEGQNVTLSCEQNLNHDAMYWYRQDPGQGLRLIYYSQIVNDFQKGDIAEGYSVSREKKESFPLTVTSAQKNPTAFYLCASSIVSGGDTQYFGPGTRLTVL.

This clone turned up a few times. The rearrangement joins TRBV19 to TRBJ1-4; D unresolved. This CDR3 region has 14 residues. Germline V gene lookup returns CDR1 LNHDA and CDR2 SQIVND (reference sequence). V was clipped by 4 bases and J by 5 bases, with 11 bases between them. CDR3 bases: TGTGCCAGTAGTAGCCAAGTTTTCAATGAAAAACTGTTTTTT. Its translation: CASSSQVFNEKLFF. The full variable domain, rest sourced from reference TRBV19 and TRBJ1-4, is DGGITQSPKYLFRKEGQNVTLSCEQNLNHDAMYWYRQDPGQGLRLIYYSQIVNDFQKGDIAEGYSVSREKKESFPLTVTSAQKNPTAFYLCASSSQVFNEKLFFGSGTQLSVL.

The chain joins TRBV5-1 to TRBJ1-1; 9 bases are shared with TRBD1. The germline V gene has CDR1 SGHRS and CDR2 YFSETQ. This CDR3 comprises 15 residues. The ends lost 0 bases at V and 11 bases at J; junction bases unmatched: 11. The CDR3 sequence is CASSLVGTQGARAFF. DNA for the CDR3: TGCGCCAGCAGCTTGGTGGGGACACAGGGGGCGCGGGCTTTCTTT.

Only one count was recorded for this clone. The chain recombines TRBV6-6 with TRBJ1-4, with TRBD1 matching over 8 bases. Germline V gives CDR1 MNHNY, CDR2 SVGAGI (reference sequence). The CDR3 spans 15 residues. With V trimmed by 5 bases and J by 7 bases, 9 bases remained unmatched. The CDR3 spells CASSNDPQGGEKLFF. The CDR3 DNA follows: TGTGCCAGCAGTAACGACCCACAGGGGGGTGAAAAACTGTTTTTT.

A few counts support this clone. CDR3 protein: CASSQTGEGNQPQHF. The CDR3 bases are TGTGCCAGCAGCCAGACAGGGGAGGGGAATCAGCCCCAGCATTTT. The chain couples TRBV4-2 to TRBJ1-5; 8 bases are shared with TRBD1. Germline V lookup: CDR1 LGHNA, CDR2 YNFKEQ. The CDR3 consists of 15 residues. The J segment lost 4 bases and the V segment lost 3 bases, leaving 5 bases of the junction unmatched.

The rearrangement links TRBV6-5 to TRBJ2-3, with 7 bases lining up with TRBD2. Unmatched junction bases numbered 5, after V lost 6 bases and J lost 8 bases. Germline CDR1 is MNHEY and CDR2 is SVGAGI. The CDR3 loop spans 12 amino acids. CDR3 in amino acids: CASRTPGGTQYF. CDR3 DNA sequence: TGTGCCAGCAGGACCCCGGGAGGTACGCAGTATTTT.

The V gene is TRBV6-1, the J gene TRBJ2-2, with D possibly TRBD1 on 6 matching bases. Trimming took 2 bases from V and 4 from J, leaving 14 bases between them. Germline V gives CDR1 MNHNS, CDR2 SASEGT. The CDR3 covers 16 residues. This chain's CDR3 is CASSEFAGVITGELFF. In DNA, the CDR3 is TGTGCCAGCAGTGAATTTGCAGGGGTTATCACCGGGGAGCTGTTTTTT.

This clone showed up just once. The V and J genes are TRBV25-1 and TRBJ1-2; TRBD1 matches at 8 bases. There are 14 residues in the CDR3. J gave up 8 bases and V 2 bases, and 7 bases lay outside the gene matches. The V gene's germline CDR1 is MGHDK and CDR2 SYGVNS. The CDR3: CASSEQGAAIGYTF. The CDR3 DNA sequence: TGTGCCAGCAGTGAACAGGGGGCGGCGATCGGCTACACCTTC.

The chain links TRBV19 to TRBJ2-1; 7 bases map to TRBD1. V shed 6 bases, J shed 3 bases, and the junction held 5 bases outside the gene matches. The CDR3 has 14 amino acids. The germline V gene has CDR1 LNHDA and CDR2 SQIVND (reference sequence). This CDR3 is CASSSGTDYNEQFF. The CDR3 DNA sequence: TGTGCCAGTAGCTCCGGGACAGACTACAATGAGCAGTTCTTC.

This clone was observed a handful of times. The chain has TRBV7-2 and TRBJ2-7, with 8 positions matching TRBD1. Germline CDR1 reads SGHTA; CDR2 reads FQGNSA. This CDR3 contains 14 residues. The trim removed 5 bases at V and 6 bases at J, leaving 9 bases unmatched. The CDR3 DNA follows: TGTGCCAGCAGCCAGGACAGGGTAGCTGGCGAGCAGTACTTC. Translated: CASSQDRVAGEQYF.

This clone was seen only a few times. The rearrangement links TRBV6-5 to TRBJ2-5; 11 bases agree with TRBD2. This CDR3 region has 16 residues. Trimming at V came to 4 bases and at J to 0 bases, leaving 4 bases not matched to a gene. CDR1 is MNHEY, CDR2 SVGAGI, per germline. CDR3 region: CASSSPTSGDQETQYF. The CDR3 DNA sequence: TGTGCCAGCAGTTCACCGACTAGCGGGGACCAAGAGACCCAGTACTTC.

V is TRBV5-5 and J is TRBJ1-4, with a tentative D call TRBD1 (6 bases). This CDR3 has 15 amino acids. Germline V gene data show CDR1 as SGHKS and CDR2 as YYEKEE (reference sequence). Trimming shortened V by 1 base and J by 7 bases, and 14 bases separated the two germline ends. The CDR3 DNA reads TGTGCCAGCAGCTTGCTTGCAGGGGCTGGTGAAAAACTGTTTTTT. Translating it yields CASSLLAGAGEKLFF.

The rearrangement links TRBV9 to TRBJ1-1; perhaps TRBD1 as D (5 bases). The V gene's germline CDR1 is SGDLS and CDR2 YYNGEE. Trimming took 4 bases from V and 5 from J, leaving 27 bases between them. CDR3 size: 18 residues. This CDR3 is CASSPRVAGWFGGTEAFF. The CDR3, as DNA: TGTGCCAGCAGCCCGAGAGTTGCAGGGTGGTTCGGTGGGACTGAAGCTTTCTTT.

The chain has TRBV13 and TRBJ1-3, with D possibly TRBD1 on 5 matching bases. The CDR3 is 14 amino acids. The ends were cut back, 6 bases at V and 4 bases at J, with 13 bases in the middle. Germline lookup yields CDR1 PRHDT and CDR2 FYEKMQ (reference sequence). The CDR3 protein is CASSLGREGNTIYF. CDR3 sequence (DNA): TGTGCCAGCAGTTTGGGACGAGAGGGAAACACCATATATTTT.

The CDR3 DNA reads TGCGCCAGCAGCTTGGACAGGGTCTACGAGCAGTACTTC. Encoded protein: CASSLDRVYEQYF. The V gene is TRBV5-1, the J gene TRBJ2-7, with D possibly TRBD1 on 6 matching bases. Germline values: CDR1 SGHRS, CDR2 YFSETQ. V was trimmed by 0 bases and J by 3 bases, leaving 7 bases between them. This CDR3 has 13 residues.

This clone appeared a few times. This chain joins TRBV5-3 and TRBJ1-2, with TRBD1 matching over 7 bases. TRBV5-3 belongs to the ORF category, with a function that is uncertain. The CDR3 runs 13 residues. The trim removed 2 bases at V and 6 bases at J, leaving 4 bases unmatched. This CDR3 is CARSFGQDHGYTF. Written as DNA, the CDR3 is TGTGCCAGAAGCTTTGGACAGGACCATGGCTACACCTTC.

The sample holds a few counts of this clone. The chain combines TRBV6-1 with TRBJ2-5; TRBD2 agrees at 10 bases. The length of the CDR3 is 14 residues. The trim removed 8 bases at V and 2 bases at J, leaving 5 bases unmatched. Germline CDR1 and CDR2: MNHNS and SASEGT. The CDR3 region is CASAASGGQETQYF. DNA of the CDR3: TGTGCCAGCGCGGCTAGCGGGGGACAAGAGACCCAGTACTTC.

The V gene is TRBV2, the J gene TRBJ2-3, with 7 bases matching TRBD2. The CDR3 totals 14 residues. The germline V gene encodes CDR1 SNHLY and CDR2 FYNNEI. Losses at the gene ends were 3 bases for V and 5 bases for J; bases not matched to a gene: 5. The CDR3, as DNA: TGTGCCAGCAGTGATGGGGGAGGGCAAGATACGCAGTATTTT. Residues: CASSDGGGQDTQYF.

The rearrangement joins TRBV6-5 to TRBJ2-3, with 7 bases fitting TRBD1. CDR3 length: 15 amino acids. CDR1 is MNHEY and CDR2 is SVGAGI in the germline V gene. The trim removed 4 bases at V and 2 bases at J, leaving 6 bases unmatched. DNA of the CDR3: TGTGCCAGCAGTTCCACAGGGGACAACACAGATACGCAGTATTTT. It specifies CASSSTGDNTDTQYF.

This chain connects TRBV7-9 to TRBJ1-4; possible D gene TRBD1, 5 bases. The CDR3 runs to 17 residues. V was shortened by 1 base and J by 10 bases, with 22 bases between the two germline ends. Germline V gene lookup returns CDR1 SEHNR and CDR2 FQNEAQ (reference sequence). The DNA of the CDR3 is TGTGCCAGCAGCTTAGAGGGAGCCCCTGCGGGGAGGGGAAAACTGTTTTTT. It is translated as CASSLEGAPAGRGKLFF. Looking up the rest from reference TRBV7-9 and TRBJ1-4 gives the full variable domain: DTGVSQNPRHKITKRGQNVTFRCDPISEHNRLYWYRQTLGQGPEFLTYFQNEAQLEKSRLLSDRFSAERPKGSFSTLEIQRTEQGDSAMYLCASSLEGAPAGRGKLFFGSGTQLSVL.

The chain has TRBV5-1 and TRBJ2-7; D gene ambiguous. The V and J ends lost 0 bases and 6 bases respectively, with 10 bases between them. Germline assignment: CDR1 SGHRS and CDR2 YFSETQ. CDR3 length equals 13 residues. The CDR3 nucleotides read TGCGCCAGCAGCTTGGAGGTTTGGGGCGAGCAGTACTTC. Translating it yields CASSLEVWGEQYF.

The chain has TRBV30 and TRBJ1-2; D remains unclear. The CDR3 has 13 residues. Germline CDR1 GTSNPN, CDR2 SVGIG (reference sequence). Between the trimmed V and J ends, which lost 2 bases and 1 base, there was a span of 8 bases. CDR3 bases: TGTGCCTGGAGTAACAGTTTTAACTATGGCTACACCTTC. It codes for CAWSNSFNYGYTF.

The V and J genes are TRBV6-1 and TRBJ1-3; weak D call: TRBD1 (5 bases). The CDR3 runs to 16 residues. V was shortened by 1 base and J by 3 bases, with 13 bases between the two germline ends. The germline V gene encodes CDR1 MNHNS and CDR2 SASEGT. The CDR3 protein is CASSEVIGVVGNTIYF. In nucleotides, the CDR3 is TGTGCCAGCAGTGAAGTGATAGGGGTAGTTGGAAACACCATATATTTT.

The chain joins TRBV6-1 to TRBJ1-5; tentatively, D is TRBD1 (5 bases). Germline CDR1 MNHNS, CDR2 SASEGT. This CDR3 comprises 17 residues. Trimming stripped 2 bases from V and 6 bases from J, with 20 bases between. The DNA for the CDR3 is TGTGCCAGCAGTGAAACTCTCGCATGGGGGATAGGTCAGCCCCAGCATTTT. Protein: CASSETLAWGIGQPQHF.

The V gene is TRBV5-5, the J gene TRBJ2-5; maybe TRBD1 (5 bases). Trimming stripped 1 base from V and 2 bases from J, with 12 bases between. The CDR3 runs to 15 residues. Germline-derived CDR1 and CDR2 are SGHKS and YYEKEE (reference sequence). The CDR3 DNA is TGTGCCAGCAGCTTGATAAGACAGACTCAAGAGACCCAGTACTTC. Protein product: CASSLIRQTQETQYF.

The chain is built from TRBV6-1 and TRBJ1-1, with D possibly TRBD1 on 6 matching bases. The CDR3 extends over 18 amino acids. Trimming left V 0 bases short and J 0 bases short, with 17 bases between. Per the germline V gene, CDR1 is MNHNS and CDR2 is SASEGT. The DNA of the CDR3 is TGTGCCAGCAGTGAAGCGCTGGGGGCGTGGAAAATGAACACTGAAGCTTTCTTT. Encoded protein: CASSEALGAWKMNTEAFF.

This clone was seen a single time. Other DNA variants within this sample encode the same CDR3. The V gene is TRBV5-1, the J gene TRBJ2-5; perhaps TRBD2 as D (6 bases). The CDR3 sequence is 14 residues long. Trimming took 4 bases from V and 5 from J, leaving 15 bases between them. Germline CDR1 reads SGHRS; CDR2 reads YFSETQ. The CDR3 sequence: CASSPPGLGETQYF. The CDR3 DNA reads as TGCGCCAGCAGCCCCCCGGGACTGGGGGAGACCCAGTACTTC.

This CDR3 is CAISESLENTIYF. The CDR3 DNA follows: TGTGCCATCAGTGAGTCTTTGGAAAACACCATATATTTT. This chain joins TRBV10-3 and TRBJ1-3, with D unresolved. Germline V CDR1 and CDR2: ENHRY, SYGVKD. CDR3 size: 13 residues. The V and J ends lost 0 bases and 6 bases respectively, with 6 bases between them.

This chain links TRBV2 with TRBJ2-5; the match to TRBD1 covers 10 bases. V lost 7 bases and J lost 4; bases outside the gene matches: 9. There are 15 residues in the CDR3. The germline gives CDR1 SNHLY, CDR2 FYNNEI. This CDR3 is CASTQRTGGGETQYF. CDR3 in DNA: TGTGCCAGCACCCAAAGGACAGGGGGTGGAGAGACCCAGTACTTC.